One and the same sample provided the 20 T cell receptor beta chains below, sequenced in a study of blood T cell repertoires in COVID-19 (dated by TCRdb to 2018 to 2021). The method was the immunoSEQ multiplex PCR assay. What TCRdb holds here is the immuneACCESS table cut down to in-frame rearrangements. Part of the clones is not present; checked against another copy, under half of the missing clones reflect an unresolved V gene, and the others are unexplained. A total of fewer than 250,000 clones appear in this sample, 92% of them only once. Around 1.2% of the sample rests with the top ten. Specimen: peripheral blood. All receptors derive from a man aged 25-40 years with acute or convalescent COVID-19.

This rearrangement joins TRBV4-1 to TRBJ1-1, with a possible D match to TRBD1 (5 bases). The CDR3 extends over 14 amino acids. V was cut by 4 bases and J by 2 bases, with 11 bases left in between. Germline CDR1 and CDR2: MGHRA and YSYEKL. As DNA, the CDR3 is TGCGCCAGCAGCCCCGACAGTTTCAACACTGAAGCTTTCTTT. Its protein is CASSPDSFNTEAFF.

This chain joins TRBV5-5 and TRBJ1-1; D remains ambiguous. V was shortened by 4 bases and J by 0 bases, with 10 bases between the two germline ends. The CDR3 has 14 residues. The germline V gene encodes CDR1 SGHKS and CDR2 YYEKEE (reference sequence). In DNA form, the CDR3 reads TGTGCCAGCAGCACCAACACAGTGAACACTGAAGCTTTCTTT. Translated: CASSTNTVNTEAFF.

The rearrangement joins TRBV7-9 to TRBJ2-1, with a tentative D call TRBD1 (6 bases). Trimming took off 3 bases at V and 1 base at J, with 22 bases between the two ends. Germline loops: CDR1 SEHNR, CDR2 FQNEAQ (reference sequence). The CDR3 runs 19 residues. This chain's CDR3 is CASSFVGGAQGSSYNEQFF. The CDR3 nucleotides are TGTGCCAGCAGCTTTGTCGGAGGCGCACAGGGTTCTTCCTACAATGAGCAGTTCTTC.

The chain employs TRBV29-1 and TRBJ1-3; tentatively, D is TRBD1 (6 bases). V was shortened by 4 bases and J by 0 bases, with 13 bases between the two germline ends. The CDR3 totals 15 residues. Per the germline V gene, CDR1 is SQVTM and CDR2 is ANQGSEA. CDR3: CSVADRRRSGNTIYF. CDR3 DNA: TGCAGCGTTGCCGACAGGCGCCGCTCTGGAAACACCATATATTTT.

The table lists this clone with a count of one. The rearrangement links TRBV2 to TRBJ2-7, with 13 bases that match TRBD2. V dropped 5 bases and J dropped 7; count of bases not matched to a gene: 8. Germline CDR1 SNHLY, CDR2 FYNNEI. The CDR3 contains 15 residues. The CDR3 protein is CASSKLAGGRQEQYF. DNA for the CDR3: TGTGCCAGCAGTAAACTAGCGGGGGGGCGACAAGAGCAGTACTTC.

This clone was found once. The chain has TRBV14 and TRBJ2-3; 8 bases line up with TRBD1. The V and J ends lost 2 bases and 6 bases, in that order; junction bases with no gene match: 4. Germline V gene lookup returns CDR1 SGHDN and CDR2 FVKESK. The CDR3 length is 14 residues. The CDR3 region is CASSQLDRADTQYF. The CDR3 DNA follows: TGTGCCAGCAGCCAACTGGACAGGGCGGATACGCAGTATTTT.

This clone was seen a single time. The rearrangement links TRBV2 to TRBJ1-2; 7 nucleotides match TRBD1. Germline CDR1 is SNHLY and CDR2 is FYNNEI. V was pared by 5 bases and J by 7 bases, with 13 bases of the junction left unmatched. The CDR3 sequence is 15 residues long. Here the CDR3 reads CASSSTAGTGAGYTF. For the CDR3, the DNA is TGTGCCAGCAGTTCTACAGCCGGAACAGGGGCTGGCTACACCTTC. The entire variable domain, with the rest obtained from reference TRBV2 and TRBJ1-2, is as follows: EPEVTQTPSHQVTQMGQEVILRCVPISNHLYFYWYRQILGQKVEFLVSFYNNEISEKSEIFDDQFSVERPDGSNFTLKIRSTKLEDSAMYFCASSSTAGTGAGYTFGSGTRLTVV.

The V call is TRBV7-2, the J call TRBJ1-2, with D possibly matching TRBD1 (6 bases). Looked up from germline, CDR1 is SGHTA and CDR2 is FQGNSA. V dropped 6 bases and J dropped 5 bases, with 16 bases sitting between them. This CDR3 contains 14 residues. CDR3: CASSPQGKGYGYTF. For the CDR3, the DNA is TGTGCCAGCAGTCCCCAGGGGAAAGGATATGGCTACACCTTC.

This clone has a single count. The CDR3 is CASAIRIGGDTEAFF. CDR3 nucleotides: TGTGCCAGCGCTATAAGGATAGGGGGAGACACTGAAGCTTTCTTT. V gene TRBV28 combines with J gene TRBJ1-1; tentatively, D is TRBD1 (6 bases). The CDR3 extends over 15 amino acids. V gave up 8 bases and J gave up 3 bases, with 19 bases separating them. CDR1 MDHEN and CDR2 SYDVKM come from the germline V gene.

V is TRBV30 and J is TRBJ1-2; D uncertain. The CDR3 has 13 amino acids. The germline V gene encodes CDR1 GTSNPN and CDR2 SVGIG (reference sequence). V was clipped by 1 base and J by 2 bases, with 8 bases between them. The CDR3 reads CAWSGSTNYGYTF. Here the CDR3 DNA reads TGTGCCTGGAGTGGGTCTACCAACTATGGCTACACCTTC.

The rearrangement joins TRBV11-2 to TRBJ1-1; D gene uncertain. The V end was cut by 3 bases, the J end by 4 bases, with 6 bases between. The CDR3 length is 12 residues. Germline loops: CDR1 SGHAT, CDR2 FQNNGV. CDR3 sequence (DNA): TGTGCCAGCAGCTTTTCCGGCACTGAAGCTTTCTTT. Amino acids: CASSFSGTEAFF. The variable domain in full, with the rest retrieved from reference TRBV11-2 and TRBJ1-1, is EAGVAQSPRYKIIEKRQSVAFWCNPISGHATLYWYQQILGQGPKLLIQFQNNGVVDDSQLPKDRFSAERLKGVDSTLKIQPAKLEDSAVYLCASSFSGTEAFFGQGTRLTVV.

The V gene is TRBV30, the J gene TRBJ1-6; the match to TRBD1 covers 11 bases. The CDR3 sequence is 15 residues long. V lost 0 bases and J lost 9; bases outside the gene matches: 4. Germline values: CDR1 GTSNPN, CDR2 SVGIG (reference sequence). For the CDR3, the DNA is TGTGCCTGGAGTGTATTCGGGACAGGGGGTTCACCCCTCCACTTT. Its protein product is CAWSVFGTGGSPLHF. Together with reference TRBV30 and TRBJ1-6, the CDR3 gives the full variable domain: SQTIHQWPATLVQPVGSPLSLECTVEGTSNPNLYWYRQAAGRGLQLLFYSVGIGQISSEVPQNLSASRPQDRQFILSSKKLLLSDSGFYLCAWSVFGTGGSPLHFGNGTRLTVT.

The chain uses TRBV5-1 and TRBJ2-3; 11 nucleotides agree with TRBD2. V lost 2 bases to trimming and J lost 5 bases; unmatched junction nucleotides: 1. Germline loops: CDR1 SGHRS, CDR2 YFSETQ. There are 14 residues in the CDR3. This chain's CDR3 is CASSFSGGGDTQYF. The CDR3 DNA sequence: TGCGCCAGCAGCTTTAGCGGGGGGGGAGATACGCAGTATTTT.

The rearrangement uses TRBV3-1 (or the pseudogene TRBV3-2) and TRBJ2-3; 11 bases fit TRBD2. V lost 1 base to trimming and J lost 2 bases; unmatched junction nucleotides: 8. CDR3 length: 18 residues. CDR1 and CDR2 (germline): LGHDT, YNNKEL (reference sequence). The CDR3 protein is CASSQVASGGPYTDTQYF. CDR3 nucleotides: TGTGCCAGCAGCCAAGTGGCTAGCGGGGGGCCCTACACAGATACGCAGTATTTT.

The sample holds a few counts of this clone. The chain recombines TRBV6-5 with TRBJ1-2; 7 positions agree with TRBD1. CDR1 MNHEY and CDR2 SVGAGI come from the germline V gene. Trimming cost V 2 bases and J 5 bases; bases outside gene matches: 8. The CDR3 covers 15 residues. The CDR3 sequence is CASSYADRPGYGYTF. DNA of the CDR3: TGTGCCAGCAGTTACGCGGACAGGCCAGGGTATGGCTACACCTTC.

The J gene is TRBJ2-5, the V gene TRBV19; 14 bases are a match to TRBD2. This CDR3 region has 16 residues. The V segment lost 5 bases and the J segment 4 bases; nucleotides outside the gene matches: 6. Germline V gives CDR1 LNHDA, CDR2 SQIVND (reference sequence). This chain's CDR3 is CASSPGLAGVGETQYF. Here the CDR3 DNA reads TGTGCCAGTAGTCCGGGACTAGCGGGAGTAGGAGAGACCCAGTACTTC. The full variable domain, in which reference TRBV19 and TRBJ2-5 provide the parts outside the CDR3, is DGGITQSPKYLFRKEGQNVTLSCEQNLNHDAMYWYRQDPGQGLRLIYYSQIVNDFQKGDIAEGYSVSREKKESFPLTVTSAQKNPTAFYLCASSPGLAGVGETQYFGPGTRLLVL.

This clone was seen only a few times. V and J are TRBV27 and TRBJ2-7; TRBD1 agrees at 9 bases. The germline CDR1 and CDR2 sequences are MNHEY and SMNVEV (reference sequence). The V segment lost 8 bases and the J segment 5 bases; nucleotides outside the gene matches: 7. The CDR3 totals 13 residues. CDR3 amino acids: CASFGTGSHEQYF. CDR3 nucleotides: TGTGCCAGCTTCGGGACAGGGTCTCACGAGCAGTACTTC.

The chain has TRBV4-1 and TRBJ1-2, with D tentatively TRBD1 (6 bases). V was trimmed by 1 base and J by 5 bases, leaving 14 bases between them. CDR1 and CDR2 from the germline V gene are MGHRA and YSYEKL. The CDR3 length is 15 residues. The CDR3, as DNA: TGCGCCAGCAGCCAAGTCCCAACAGGGATTTATGGCTACACCTTC. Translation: CASSQVPTGIYGYTF.

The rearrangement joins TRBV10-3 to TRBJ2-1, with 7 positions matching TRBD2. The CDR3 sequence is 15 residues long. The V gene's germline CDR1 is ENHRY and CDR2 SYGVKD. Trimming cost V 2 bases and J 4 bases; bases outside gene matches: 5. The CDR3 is CAISEGRERYNEQFF. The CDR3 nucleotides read TGTGCCATCAGTGAGGGGCGGGAGAGATACAATGAGCAGTTCTTC.

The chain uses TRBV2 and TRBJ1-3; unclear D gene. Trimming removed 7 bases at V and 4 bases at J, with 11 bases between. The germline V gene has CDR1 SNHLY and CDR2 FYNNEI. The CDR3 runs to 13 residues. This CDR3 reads CASTGNEGNTIYF. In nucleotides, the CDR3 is TGTGCCAGCACGGGTAACGAGGGAAACACCATATATTTT.